The 11 T cell receptor beta chains given below trace back to one sample, sequenced in a study of graft-versus-host responses after intestinal transplantation. The data were produced by immunoSEQ multiplex PCR, yet TCRdb's version contains in-frame clones alone and is incomplete. The profile shows 95,000 to 100,000 clones, about 82% of them singletons. This material consisted of PBMCs, taken 255 days after intestinal transplant. Receptors were obtained from a human patient who received an intestinal transplant, so some T cells may come from the graft donor.

This clone was seen once. The V and J genes are TRBV4-1 and TRBJ2-1, with 14 bases identical to TRBD2. In germline, CDR1 is MGHRA, CDR2 YSYEKL. The CDR3 totals 16 residues. The V gene end was trimmed by 5 bases and the J gene end by 8 bases; junction bases not matched to a gene: 8. This chain's CDR3 is CASSTGLAGGLDEQFF. CDR3 in DNA: TGCGCCAGCAGCACAGGACTAGCGGGAGGTCTCGATGAGCAGTTCTTC.

CDR3 coding DNA: TGCAGCGTGGATAACTACAGGGGGAACACTGAAGCTTTCTTT. It translates to CSVDNYRGNTEAFF. The rearrangement uses TRBV29-1 and TRBJ1-1; 7 bases align to TRBD1. CDR3 length: 14 residues. The V and J ends lost 6 bases and 1 base, in that order; junction bases with no gene match: 8. Germline CDR1 SQVTM, CDR2 ANQGSEA. The variable domain in full, with the rest retrieved from reference TRBV29-1 and TRBJ1-1, is SAVISQKPSRDICQRGTSLTIQCQVDSQVTMMFWYRQQPGQSLTLIATANQGSEATYESGFVIDKFPISRPNLTFSTLTVSNMSPEDSSIYLCSVDNYRGNTEAFFGQGTRLTVV.

This clone was picked up one time. The chain is built from TRBV28 and TRBJ2-1; TRBD1 might be the D (5 bases). Trimming removed 6 bases from V and 2 bases from J, with 14 bases in between. Germline CDR1 and CDR2: MDHEN and SYDVKM. The CDR3 is made up of 15 amino acids. The CDR3 loop reads CASRVGRVTYNEQFF. DNA of the CDR3: TGTGCCAGCAGAGTGGGCAGGGTCACCTACAATGAGCAGTTCTTC.

In this sample, this clone turned up once. The V and J genes are TRBV27 and TRBJ2-3; D may match TRBD1 or TRBD2 (5 bases each). Looked up from germline, CDR1 is MNHEY and CDR2 is SMNVEV (reference sequence). The CDR3 runs to 14 residues. Trimming shortened V by 9 bases and J by 0 bases, and 13 bases separated the two germline ends. The CDR3 DNA reads TGTGCCAGTGGGGACGGGATTAGCACAGATACGCAGTATTTT. It codes for CASGDGISTDTQYF.

The chain has TRBV11-2 and TRBJ2-3, with D perhaps assigned TRBD1 or TRBD2 (6 bases each). Trimming left V 8 bases short and J 2 bases short, with 23 bases between. The CDR3 runs to 17 residues. Looked up from germline, CDR1 is SGHAT and CDR2 is FQNNGV. CDR3 region: CASLDPGPGGHTDTQYF. Written as DNA, the CDR3 is TGTGCCAGCCTCGACCCGGGCCCCGGGGGCCACACAGATACGCAGTATTTT.

This clone has only a few counts. This rearrangement joins TRBV6-4 to TRBJ2-6, with no clear D. Trimming pared 0 bases from V and 0 bases from J, leaving 3 bases between. Per the germline V gene, CDR1 is MRHNA and CDR2 is SNTAGT. This CDR3 has 15 amino acids. The CDR3 here is CASSDSSSGANVLTF. In nucleotides, the CDR3 is TGTGCCAGCAGTGACTCGAGCTCTGGGGCCAACGTCCTGACTTTC.

J is TRBJ2-7 and V is TRBV9; the D gene could be TRBD1 or TRBD2 (5 bases each). The length of the CDR3 is 14 residues. Per germline, CDR1 SGDLS and CDR2 YYNGEE. V lost 4 bases and J 2 bases, leaving 13 bases between the germline ends. The CDR3 nucleotides are TGTGCCAGCAGCCCGAGGGGTTCCCCCTACGAGCAGTACTTC. Protein sequence: CASSPRGSPYEQYF.

The rearrangement uses TRBV7-8 and TRBJ2-1, with D possibly being TRBD1 (6 bases). The germline gives CDR1 SGHVS, CDR2 FQNEAQ. Trimming pared 1 base from V and 12 bases from J, leaving 10 bases between. The CDR3 runs to 12 residues. CDR3 in amino acids: CASSLVRRGQFF. The CDR3 DNA sequence: TGTGCCAGCAGCTTAGTTCGCAGGGGGCAGTTCTTC.

The V and J genes are TRBV4-1 and TRBJ2-5, with TRBD1 identical over 10 bases. The germline V gene encodes CDR1 MGHRA and CDR2 YSYEKL. V lost 2 bases to trimming and J lost 0 bases; unmatched junction nucleotides: 3. The CDR3 is 16 amino acids. In nucleotides, the CDR3 is TGCGCCAGCAGCCAAATCGGACAGGGGGACCAAGAGACCCAGTACTTC. Protein: CASSQIGQGDQETQYF.

The chain employs TRBV7-3 and TRBJ1-1; unclear D gene. Trimming pared 5 bases from V and 4 bases from J, leaving 11 bases between. This CDR3 is built from 13 residues. Germline V gene data show CDR1 as SGHTA and CDR2 as FQGTGA. CDR3 protein: CASSLGLGTEAFF. The DNA of the CDR3 is TGTGCCAGCAGCCTGGGGTTGGGCACTGAAGCTTTCTTT.

This chain joins TRBV28 and TRBJ1-6, with 9 bases matching TRBD1. CDR1 is MDHEN and CDR2 is SYDVKM in the germline V gene. V lost 5 bases and J lost 2; bases outside the gene matches: 4. This CDR3 region has 16 residues. CDR3 sequence: CASSRTGETYNSPLHF. The CDR3 nucleotides are TGTGCCAGCAGTAGGACAGGGGAAACCTATAATTCACCCCTCCACTTT.